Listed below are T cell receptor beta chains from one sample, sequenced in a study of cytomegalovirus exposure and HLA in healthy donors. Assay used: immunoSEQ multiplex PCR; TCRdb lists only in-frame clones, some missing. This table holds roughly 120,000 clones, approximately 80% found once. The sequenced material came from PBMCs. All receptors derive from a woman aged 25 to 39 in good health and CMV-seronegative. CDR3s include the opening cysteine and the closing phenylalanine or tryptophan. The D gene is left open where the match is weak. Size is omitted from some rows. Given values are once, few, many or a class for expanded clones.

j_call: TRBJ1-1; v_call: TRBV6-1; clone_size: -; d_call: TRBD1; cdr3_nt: TGTGCCAGCAGCTTGGACAGGGTGCGTACTGAAGCTTTCTTT; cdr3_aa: CASSLDRVRTEAFF
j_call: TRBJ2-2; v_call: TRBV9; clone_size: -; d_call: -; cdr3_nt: TGTGCCAGCGGCAGCAGGGGAGAGCTTTCGAACACCGGGGAGCTGTTTTTT; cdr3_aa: CASGSRGELSNTGELFF
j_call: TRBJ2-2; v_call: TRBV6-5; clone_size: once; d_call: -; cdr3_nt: TGTGCCAGCAGTTACGCCACGGGTTCCGGGGAGCTGTTTTTT; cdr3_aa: CASSYATGSGELFF
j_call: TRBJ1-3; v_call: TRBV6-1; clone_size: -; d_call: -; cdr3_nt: TGTGCCAGCAGTGTTCAGGGCAACTCTGGAAACACCATATATTTT; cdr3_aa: CASSVQGNSGNTIYF
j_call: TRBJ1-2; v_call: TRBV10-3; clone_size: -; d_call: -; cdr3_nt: TGTGCCATCAGTGAGGGCGAGAGGGGGGGACGATATGGCTACACCTTC; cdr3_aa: CAISEGERGGRYGYTF
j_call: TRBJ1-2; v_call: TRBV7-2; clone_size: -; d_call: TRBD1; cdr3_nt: TGTGCCAGCAGCTTAGACCGACAGGGCGGCTATGGCTACACCTTC; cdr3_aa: CASSLDRQGGYGYTF
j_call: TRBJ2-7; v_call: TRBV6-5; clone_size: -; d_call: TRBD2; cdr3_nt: TGTGCCAGCAGCCGAAGGACTAGCGGGATTAGCGAGCAGTACTTC; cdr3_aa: CASSRRTSGISEQYF
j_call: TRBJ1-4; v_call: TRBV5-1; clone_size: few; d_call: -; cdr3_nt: TGCGCCAGCAGTTTCGACAGTACCCTTGGGGTTAATGAAAAACTGTTTTTT; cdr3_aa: CASSFDSTLGVNEKLFF
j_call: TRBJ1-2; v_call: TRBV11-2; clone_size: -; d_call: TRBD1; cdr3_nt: TGTGCCAGCAGCACATCGACAGGGGGCTCTGGCTACACCTTC; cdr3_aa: CASSTSTGGSGYTF
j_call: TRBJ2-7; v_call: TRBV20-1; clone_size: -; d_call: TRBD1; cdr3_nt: TGCAGTGCTCCGAGGGGGCGGCAGTACTTC; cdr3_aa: CSAPRGRQYF
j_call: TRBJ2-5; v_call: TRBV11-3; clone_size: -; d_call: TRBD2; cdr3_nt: TGTGCCAGCAGCAGCGGGGCCCCGGGGACCCAGTACTTC; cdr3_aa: CASSSGAPGTQYF
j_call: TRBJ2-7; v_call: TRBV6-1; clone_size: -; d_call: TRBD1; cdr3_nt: TGTGCCAGCAGTGAAGCCGGGACAGGGGGCTACGAGCAGTACTTC; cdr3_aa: CASSEAGTGGYEQYF
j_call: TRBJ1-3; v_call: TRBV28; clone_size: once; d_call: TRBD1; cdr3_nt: TGTGCCAGCAGCCTAGCCCTCTCGACAGGGAGAGGAAACACCATATATTTT; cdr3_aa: CASSLALSTGRGNTIYF
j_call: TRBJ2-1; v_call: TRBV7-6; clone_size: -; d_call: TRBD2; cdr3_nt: TGTGCCAGCAGCCTTAGCGGGAGTAGGAGAAATGAGCAGTTCTTC; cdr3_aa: CASSLSGSRRNEQFF
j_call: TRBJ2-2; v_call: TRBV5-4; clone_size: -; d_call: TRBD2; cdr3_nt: TGTGCCAGCAGCGGACCGGGACTAGCGGGACAAGAGGCGAACACCGGGGAGCTGTTTTTT; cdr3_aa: CASSGPGLAGQEANTGELFF
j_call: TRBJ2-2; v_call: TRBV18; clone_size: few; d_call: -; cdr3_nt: TGTGCCAGCTCACCAAACTCCGTGGCGAACACCGGGGAGCTGTTTTTT; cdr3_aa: CASSPNSVANTGELFF
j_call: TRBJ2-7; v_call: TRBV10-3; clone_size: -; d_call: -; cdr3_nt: TGTGCCATCAGCCCAGGGGGGACATACGAGCAGTACTTC; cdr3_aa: CAISPGGTYEQYF
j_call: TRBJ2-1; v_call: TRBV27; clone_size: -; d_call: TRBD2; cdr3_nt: TGTGCCAGCAGCCGCCTCTCTAGCGGGAGGTACAATGAGCAGTTCTTC; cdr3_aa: CASSRLSSGRYNEQFF
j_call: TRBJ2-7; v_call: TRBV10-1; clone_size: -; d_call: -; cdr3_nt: TGCGCCAGCAGTGACAGGGTAGGGTACGAGCAGTACTTC; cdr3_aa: CASSDRVGYEQYF
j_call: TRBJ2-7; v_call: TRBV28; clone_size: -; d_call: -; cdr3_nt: TGTGCCAGCGGGCATCCCAGGGGGGTGCAGTACTTC; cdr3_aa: CASGHPRGVQYF